This TCR beta chain comes out of a study of memory CD4+ T cells and cytomegalovirus serostatus. Study observations and caveats: The CMV-associated TCR signature appears largely within the CD4+ memory repertoire. A US-trained random forest predicted CMV serostatus with median AUC 0.91.

Sequencing was performed with immunoSEQ multiplex PCR; in TCRdb, only in-frame clones are kept and a portion is missing. The sample has approximately 65,000 clones; 75% to 80% are singletons. Concerning this clone itself: The antigen remains undetermined.

Single viable CD3+CD4+CD8-CD45RO+ cells were sorted as the memory CD4+ T cells. CD4+ T cells were isolated by positive magnetic selection. This sequence was found in an adult in good health and CMV-seronegative. Specimen: memory CD4+ T cells from blood.

CDR3 amino acids: CASSRFTSGDQETQYF. The CDR3, as DNA: TGTGCCAGCAGTCGCTTCACTAGCGGTGATCAAGAGACCCAGTACTTC. The rearrangement joins TRBV2 to TRBJ2-5; TRBD2 agrees at 8 bases. The CDR3 contains 16 residues. Germline assignment: CDR1 SNHLY and CDR2 FYNNEI. The V gene end was trimmed by 5 bases and the J gene end by 2 bases; junction bases not matched to a gene: 10. Together with reference TRBV2 and TRBJ2-5, the CDR3 gives the full variable domain: EPEVTQTPSHQVTQMGQEVILRCVPISNHLYFYWYRQILGQKVEFLVSFYNNEISEKSEIFDDQFSVERPDGSNFTLKIRSTKLEDSAMYFCASSRFTSGDQETQYFGPGTRLLVL.